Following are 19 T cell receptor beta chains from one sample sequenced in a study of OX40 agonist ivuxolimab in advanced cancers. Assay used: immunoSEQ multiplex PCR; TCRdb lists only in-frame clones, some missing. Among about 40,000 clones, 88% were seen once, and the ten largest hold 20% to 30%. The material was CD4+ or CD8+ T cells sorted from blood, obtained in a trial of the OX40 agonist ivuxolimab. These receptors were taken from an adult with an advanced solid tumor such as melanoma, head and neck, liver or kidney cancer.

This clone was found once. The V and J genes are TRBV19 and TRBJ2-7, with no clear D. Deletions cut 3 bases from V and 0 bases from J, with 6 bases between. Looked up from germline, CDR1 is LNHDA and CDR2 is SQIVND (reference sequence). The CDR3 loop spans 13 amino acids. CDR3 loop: CASSMGASYEQYF. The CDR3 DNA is TGTGCCAGTAGTATGGGTGCCTCCTACGAGCAGTACTTC.

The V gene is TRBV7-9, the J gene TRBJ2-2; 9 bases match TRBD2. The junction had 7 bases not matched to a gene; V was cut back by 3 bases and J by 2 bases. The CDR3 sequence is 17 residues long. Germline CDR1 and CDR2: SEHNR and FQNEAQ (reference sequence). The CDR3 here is CASSFWLSGSNTGELFF. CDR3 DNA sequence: TGTGCCAGCAGCTTCTGGCTTAGCGGGAGTAACACCGGGGAGCTGTTTTTT. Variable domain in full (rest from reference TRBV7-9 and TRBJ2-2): DTGVSQNPRHKITKRGQNVTFRCDPISEHNRLYWYRQTLGQGPEFLTYFQNEAQLEKSRLLSDRFSAERPKGSFSTLEIQRTEQGDSAMYLCASSFWLSGSNTGELFFGEGSRLTVL.

For the CDR3, the DNA is TGTGCCAGCAGTAATCGGGAGCAAGAGACCCAGTACTTC. This translates into CASSNREQETQYF. The chain couples TRBV6-5 to TRBJ2-5; D perhaps matches TRBD2 (6 bases). Germline V CDR1 and CDR2: MNHEY, SVGAGI. The CDR3 sequence is 13 residues long. With 5 bases removed from V and 2 bases from J, the gap between germline ends came to 9 bases.

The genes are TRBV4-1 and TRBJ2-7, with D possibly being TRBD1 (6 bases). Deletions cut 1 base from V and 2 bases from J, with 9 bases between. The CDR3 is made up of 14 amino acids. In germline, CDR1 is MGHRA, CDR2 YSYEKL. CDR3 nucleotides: TGCGCCAGCAGCCAAGCCAGGGGCCCCTACGAGCAGTACTTC. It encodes CASSQARGPYEQYF.

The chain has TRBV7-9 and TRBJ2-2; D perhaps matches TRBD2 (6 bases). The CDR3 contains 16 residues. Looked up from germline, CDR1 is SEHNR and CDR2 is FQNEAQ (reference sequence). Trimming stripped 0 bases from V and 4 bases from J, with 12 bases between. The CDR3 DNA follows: TGTGCCAGCAGCTTAGCTGGGACTCGAACCACCGGGGAGCTGTTTTTT. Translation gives CASSLAGTRTTGELFF.

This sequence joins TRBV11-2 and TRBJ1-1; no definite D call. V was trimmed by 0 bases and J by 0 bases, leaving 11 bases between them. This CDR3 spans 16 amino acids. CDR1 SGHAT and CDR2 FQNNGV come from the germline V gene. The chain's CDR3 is CASSLDSFGVNTEAFF. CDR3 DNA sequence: TGTGCCAGCAGCTTAGATTCATTTGGGGTGAACACTGAAGCTTTCTTT.

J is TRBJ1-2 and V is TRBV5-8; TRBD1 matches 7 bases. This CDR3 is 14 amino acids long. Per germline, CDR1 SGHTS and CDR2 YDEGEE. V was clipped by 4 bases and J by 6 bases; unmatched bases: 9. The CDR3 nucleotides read TGTGCCAGCAGCCCCGACAGGGTGACTGATGGCTACACCTTC. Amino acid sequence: CASSPDRVTDGYTF.

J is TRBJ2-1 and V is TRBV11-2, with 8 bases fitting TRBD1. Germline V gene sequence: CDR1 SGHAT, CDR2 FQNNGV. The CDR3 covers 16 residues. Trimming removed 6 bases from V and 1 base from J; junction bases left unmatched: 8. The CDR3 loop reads CASRGYRGESYNEQFF. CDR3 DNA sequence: TGTGCCAGCAGAGGATACAGGGGGGAATCCTACAATGAGCAGTTCTTC. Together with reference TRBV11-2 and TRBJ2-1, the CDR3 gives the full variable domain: EAGVAQSPRYKIIEKRQSVAFWCNPISGHATLYWYQQILGQGPKLLIQFQNNGVVDDSQLPKDRFSAERLKGVDSTLKIQPAKLEDSAVYLCASRGYRGESYNEQFFGPGTRLTVL.

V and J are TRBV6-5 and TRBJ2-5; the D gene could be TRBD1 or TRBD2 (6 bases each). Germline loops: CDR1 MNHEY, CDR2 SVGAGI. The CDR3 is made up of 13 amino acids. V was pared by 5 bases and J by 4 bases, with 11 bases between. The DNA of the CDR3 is TGTGCCAGCAGTCTACAGGGAGGAGAGACCCAGTACTTC. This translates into CASSLQGGETQYF.

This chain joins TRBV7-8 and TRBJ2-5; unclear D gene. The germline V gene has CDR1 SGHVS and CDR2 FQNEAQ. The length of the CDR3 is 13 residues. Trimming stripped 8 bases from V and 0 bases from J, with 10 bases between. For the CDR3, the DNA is TGTGCCAGCGACCCCGAGGACCAAGAGACCCAGTACTTC. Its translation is CASDPEDQETQYF.

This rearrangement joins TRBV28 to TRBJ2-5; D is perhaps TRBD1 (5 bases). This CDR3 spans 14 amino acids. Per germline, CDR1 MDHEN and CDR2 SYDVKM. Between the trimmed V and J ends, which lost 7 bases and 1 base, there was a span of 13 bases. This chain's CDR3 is CASTDTGTQETQYF. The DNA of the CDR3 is TGTGCCAGCACCGATACAGGAACCCAAGAGACCCAGTACTTC.

The chain's CDR3 is CASSEQGGLNTGELFF. The CDR3 DNA reads TGTGCCAGCAGCGAACAGGGGGGACTTAACACCGGGGAGCTGTTTTTT. V gene TRBV9 combines with J gene TRBJ2-2; 8 nucleotides match TRBD1. V was pared by 3 bases and J by 2 bases, with 6 bases of the junction left unmatched. CDR3 size: 16 residues. The germline V gene has CDR1 SGDLS and CDR2 YYNGEE.

The DNA for the CDR3 is TGTGCCAGCAGTCTAGGGGTTTCCACCGGGGAGCTGTTTTTT. It specifies CASSLGVSTGELFF. The chain combines TRBV28 with TRBJ2-2; a possible D gene is TRBD1 (5 bases). Trimming pared 5 bases from V and 4 bases from J, leaving 11 bases between. The germline gives CDR1 MDHEN, CDR2 SYDVKM. This CDR3 has 14 residues.

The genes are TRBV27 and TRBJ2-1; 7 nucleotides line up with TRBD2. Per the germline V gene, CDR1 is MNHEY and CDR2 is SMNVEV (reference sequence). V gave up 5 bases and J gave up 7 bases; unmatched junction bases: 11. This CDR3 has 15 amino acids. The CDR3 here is CASSNWEGKRNEQFF. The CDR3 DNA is TGTGCCAGCAGTAATTGGGAGGGTAAGAGAAATGAGCAGTTCTTC.

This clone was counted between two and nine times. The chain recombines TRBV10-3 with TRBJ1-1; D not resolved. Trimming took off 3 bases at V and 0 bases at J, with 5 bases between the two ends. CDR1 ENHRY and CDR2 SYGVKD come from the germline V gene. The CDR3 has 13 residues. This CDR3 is CAISDTMNTEAFF. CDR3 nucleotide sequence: TGTGCCATCAGTGATACCATGAACACTGAAGCTTTCTTT.

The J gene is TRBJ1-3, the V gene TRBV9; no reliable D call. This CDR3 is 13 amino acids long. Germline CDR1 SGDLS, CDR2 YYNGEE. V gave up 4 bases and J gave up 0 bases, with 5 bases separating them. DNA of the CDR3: TGTGCCAGCAGCCCCATCTCTGGAAACACCATATATTTT. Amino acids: CASSPISGNTIYF.

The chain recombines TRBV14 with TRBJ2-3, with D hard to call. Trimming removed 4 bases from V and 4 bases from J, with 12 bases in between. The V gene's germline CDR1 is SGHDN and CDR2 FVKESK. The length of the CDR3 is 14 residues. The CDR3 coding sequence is TGTGCCAGCAGCCCGAGATCTGTTCCAGATACGCAGTATTTT. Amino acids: CASSPRSVPDTQYF.

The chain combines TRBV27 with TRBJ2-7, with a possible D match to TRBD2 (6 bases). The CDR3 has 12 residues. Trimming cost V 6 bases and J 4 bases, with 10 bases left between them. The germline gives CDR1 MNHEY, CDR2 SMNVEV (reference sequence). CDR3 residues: CASSNAGYEQYF. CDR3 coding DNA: TGTGCCAGCAGCAATGCGGGGTACGAGCAGTACTTC.

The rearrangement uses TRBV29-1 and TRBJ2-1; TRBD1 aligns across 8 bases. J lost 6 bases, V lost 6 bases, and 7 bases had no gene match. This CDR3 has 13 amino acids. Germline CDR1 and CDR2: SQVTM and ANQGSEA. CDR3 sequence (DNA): TGCAGCGTATCCTTACAGGGGGGCAATGAGCAGTTCTTC. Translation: CSVSLQGGNEQFF.